The source of this T cell receptor (beta chain) is a study of blood T cell repertoires in COVID-19. CDR3 length: 16 amino acids. The junction had 9 bases not matched to a gene; V was cut back by 4 bases and J by 7 bases. The germline gives CDR1 KGHDR, CDR2 SFDVKD. Only in-frame clones appear in the TCRdb table, and some are missing; sequencing was by immunoSEQ multiplex PCR. Among 78,000 or so clones, around 80% were seen once, and the ten largest hold 12%. V and J are TRBV24-1 and TRBJ2-1; TRBD1 matches at 10 bases. The source material was peripheral blood. The TCR sequence derives from an elderly man with acute or convalescent COVID-19. The DNA for the CDR3 is TGTGCCACCAGTGAGAAGGGACAGGGGAATCGGAATGAGCAGTTCTTC. Translated: CATSEKGQGNRNEQFF.